This T cell receptor (beta chain) originates from a study of cytomegalovirus exposure and HLA in healthy donors. It was with 60 Vbeta and 13 Jbeta primers that the PCR ran. Sequenced by immunoSEQ multiplex PCR; TCRdb stores in-frame clones only, minus some. The table shows 100,000 or so clones, with 81% occurring only once. This CDR3 comprises 15 residues. Germline V CDR1 and CDR2: MNHNY, SVGAGI (reference sequence). Sequencing was carried out using PBMCs. This receptor was identified in a human donor in good health. The J gene is TRBJ2-5, the V gene TRBV6-6; the match to TRBD2 covers 14 bases. The assigned J gene may be wrong: the sequence end matches TRBJ2-7 better. The CDR3 coding sequence is TGTGCCAGCAGTCTCGGGACTAGCGGGGGCAACGAGCAGTACTTC. Translating gives CASSLGTSGGNEQYF.